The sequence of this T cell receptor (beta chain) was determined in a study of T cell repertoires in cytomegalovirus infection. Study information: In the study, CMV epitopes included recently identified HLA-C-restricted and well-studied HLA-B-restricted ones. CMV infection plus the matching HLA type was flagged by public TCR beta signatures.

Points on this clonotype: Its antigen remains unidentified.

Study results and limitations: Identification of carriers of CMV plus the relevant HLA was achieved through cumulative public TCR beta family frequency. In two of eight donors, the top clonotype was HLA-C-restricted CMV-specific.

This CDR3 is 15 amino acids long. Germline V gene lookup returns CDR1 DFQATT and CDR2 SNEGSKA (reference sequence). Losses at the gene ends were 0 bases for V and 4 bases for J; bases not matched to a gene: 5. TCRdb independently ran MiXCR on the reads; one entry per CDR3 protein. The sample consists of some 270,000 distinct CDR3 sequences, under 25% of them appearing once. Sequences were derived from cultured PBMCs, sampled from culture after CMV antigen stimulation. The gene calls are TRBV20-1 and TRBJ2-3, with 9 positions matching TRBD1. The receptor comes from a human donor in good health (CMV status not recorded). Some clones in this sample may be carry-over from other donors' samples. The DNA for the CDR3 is TGCAGTGCTAGAGACCGGGACAGGGTATCAGATACGCAGTATTTT. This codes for CSARDRDRVSDTQYF.